This T cell receptor (beta chain) comes out of a study of response to subunit inactivated influenza vaccine (dated by TCRdb to between 2017 and 2018). Looking at the study overall: To follow how T cells responded to a trivalent subunit inactivated influenza vaccine, the researchers relied on deep quantitative profiling of the T cell receptor repertoire. The research as a whole found: According to the authors, only a limited number of new T cells may be recruited by each seasonal influenza vaccination.

Libraries were built with RT-PCR. The instrument given in TCRdb is Illumina HiSeq 2500. Through fastp at Q25 and MiXCR, TCRdb rebuilt clones from the public reads, retaining in-frame beta chains. Each entry is one CDR3 protein sequence, shown with its most common DNA and genes. The sample contains 300,000 to 350,000 distinct CDR3 sequences, 20% to 25% of them found a single time. The ten most abundant clones make up roughly 10% of the sample. A word on this clonotype: What this receptor recognizes is not known. No base quality values were provided; no much bigger clone lies one nucleotide off.

The germline V and J ends show losses of 6 bases and 7 bases respectively, and no gene match explains 15 bases of the junction. CDR1 and CDR2 were assigned from the germline V gene (reference sequence) as DFQATT and SNEGSKA. The CDR3 runs 15 amino acids, cysteine and phenylalanine included. Only the CDR3 portion is preserved as DNA: 45 bases, with reading frame beginning at the first base. Sequenced material: PBMCs from blood, taken about 19 months after vaccination. The TCR comes from a man between 50 and 69 years old who received an inactivated influenza vaccine. Donor details come from another sample of the same person, matched by shared clones. The V and J genes are TRBV20-1 and TRBJ2-7, and 10 junctional nucleotides match TRBD2. The DNA sequence is as follows: TGCAGTGCGATCCTTCCGGGACTAGCGTTGGGAGAGCAGTACTTC. Its coded protein is CSAILPGLALGEQYF.